This TCR beta chain is from a study of OX40 agonist ivuxolimab in advanced cancers. Study summary: Mean age approximately 66 years, range roughly 20 to 85; about 85% male. Three patients responded partially, comprising one with hepatocellular carcinoma and two with cutaneous melanoma.

Method: immunoSEQ multiplex PCR; TCRdb's copy keeps in-frame clones and lacks some. The sample includes fewer than 65,000 clones, around nine tenths of them seen just once. The receptor was isolated from an adult with an advanced solid tumor such as melanoma, head and neck, liver or kidney cancer. This specimen consisted of CD4+ or CD8+ T cells sorted from blood, obtained in a trial of the OX40 agonist ivuxolimab.

The CDR3 sequence: CAIRSDLGEKLFF. The CDR3 DNA is TGTGCCATCAGGTCGGACCTGGGTGAAAAACTGTTTTTT. The rearrangement uses TRBV10-3 and TRBJ1-4; D is unclear. The CDR3 spans 13 residues. Germline lookup yields CDR1 ENHRY and CDR2 SYGVKD. V lost 6 bases and J lost 7, with 12 bases in between.